These 18 T cell receptor beta chains were sequenced from one sample in a study of Ad26.COV2.S vaccination and SARS-CoV-2 variants. The protocol was immunoSEQ multiplex PCR, while the TCRdb copy is restricted to in-frame clones and leaves out a portion. Of roughly 270,000 clones in the sample, more than 70% were seen once. Treatment described: 15 to 20 received Ad26.COV2.S at low or high dose, single or two shots; about five received placebo; per-sample allocation not given. Sampling occurred on day 63 after the first vaccine or placebo injection. The input for sequencing was peripheral blood, taken in a trial of Ad26.COV2.S vaccine versus placebo. These receptors originate from a person between 18 and 60 years old who received the Ad26.COV2.S COVID-19 vaccine or a placebo.

This clone occurred once. This chain uses TRBV7-9 with TRBJ2-3; D unclear. Germline lookup yields CDR1 SEHNR and CDR2 FQNEAQ (reference sequence). With 5 bases removed from V and 1 base from J, the gap between germline ends came to 13 bases. This CDR3 is built from 15 residues. The CDR3 nucleotides read TGTGCCAGCAGCCTATCCGGTTGGGGCACAGATACGCAGTATTTT. As protein: CASSLSGWGTDTQYF.

A remark on this clone: Other DNA sequences within the sample encode an identical CDR3. V usage is TRBV6-2 or TRBV6-3 and J usage is TRBJ1-2, with D perhaps TRBD1 (6 bases). The CDR3 has 11 residues. Trimming removed 6 bases at V and 14 bases at J, with 16 bases between. The germline CDR1 and CDR2 sequences are MNHEY and SVGEGT. The CDR3 region has the DNA TGTGCCAGCAGCTCCTCAGGGGCCCTAACCTTC. This codes for CASSSSGALTF.

The chain combines TRBV11-3 with TRBJ2-1, with D uncertain. There are 13 residues in the CDR3. V dropped 8 bases and J dropped 0 bases, with 8 bases sitting between them. Germline CDR1 and CDR2: SGHNT and YENEEA. Here the CDR3 DNA reads TGTGCCAGCCAGGAGAGCTCCTACAATGAGCAGTTCTTC. Translation gives CASQESSYNEQFF. Drawing the rest from reference TRBV11-3 and TRBJ2-1, the complete variable domain is EAGVVQSPRYKIIEKKQPVAFWCNPISGHNTLYWYLQNLGQGPELLIRYENEEAVDDSQLPKDRFSAERLKGVDSTLKIQPAELGDSAVYLCASQESSYNEQFFGPGTRLTVL.

This sequence joins TRBV6-1 and TRBJ1-5; D gene uncertain. The V and J ends lost 3 bases and 0 bases respectively, with 9 bases between them. The CDR3 loop spans 15 amino acids. Per the germline V gene, CDR1 is MNHNS and CDR2 is SASEGT. The CDR3 here is CASSDQYYSNQPQHF. In DNA, the CDR3 is TGTGCCAGCAGTGATCAGTATTATAGCAATCAGCCCCAGCATTTT.

The V and J genes are TRBV19 and TRBJ2-3, with 14 bases lining up with TRBD2. The J segment lost 2 bases and the V segment lost 2 bases, leaving 3 bases of the junction unmatched. In germline, CDR1 is LNHDA, CDR2 SQIVND (reference sequence). CDR3 length: 17 amino acids. The CDR3 nucleotides read TGTGCCAGTAGTATACGACTAGCGGGGGGGCCCACAGATACGCAGTATTTT. Its protein product is CASSIRLAGGPTDTQYF.

The V and J genes are TRBV19 and TRBJ2-1; 11 bases agree with TRBD2. The CDR3 extends over 17 amino acids. The ends lost 7 bases at V and 12 bases at J; junction bases unmatched: 20. The germline gives CDR1 LNHDA, CDR2 SQIVND (reference sequence). CDR3 protein: CASTPRPTSGSLRRQFF. The CDR3 DNA reads TGTGCCAGTACCCCGAGGCCCACTAGCGGGAGTTTGAGGAGGCAGTTCTTC.

This chain joins TRBV7-9 and TRBJ1-2; TRBD1 agrees at 9 bases. With V trimmed by 5 bases and J by 2 bases, 9 bases remained unmatched. The CDR3 runs 16 residues. Germline V lookup: CDR1 SEHNR, CDR2 FQNEAQ (reference sequence). The CDR3 DNA is TGTGCCAGCAGCATACAACCGGGACAGGGCAACTATGGCTACACCTTC. It translates to CASSIQPGQGNYGYTF.

This clone was detected only a few times. The chain has TRBV5-1 and TRBJ2-7; TRBD1 aligns across 10 bases. Per germline, CDR1 SGHRS and CDR2 YFSETQ. Trimming at V came to 7 bases and at J to 2 bases, leaving 6 bases not matched to a gene. CDR3 length: 14 amino acids. The CDR3 nucleotides are TGCGCCAGCTCACGGACAGGGGGGACCTACGAGCAGTACTTC. Protein sequence: CASSRTGGTYEQYF.

Written as DNA, the CDR3 is TGTGCCAGCAGCTTCGATGCGCAGCCCCAGCATTTT. This encodes CASSFDAQPQHF. This rearrangement joins TRBV12-3 or TRBV12-4 to TRBJ1-5; D ambiguous. This CDR3 is built from 12 residues. V was clipped by 6 bases and J by 7 bases, with 10 bases between them.

The chain combines TRBV12-5 with TRBJ2-7; weak D call: TRBD2 (5 bases). This CDR3 has 14 amino acids. V lost 5 bases to trimming and J lost 4 bases, with 15 bases between them. From germline, CDR1 is LGHNT and CDR2 FRNRAP. The CDR3 DNA sequence: TGTGCTAGTGGTCCTCAGACGTCGGGGTACGAGCAGTACTTC. This encodes CASGPQTSGYEQYF.

In its sample, this clone was seen a few times. The chain combines TRBV5-4 with TRBJ2-3; D tentatively fits TRBD1 or TRBD2 (5 bases each). Germline V gives CDR1 SGHNT, CDR2 YYREEE (reference sequence). Trimming cost V 1 base and J 8 bases, with 17 bases left between them. The CDR3 sequence is 15 residues long. CDR3 in amino acids: CASSLNRGASSTQYF. DNA for the CDR3: TGTGCCAGCAGCTTGAATAGGGGAGCCTCTAGTACGCAGTATTTT.

The rearrangement links TRBV10-2 to TRBJ1-1, with D possibly matching TRBD1 (5 bases). V was trimmed by 4 bases and J by 4 bases, leaving 10 bases between them. Per germline, CDR1 WSHSY and CDR2 SAAADI. This CDR3 contains 13 residues. The DNA for the CDR3 is TGCGCCAGCAGTGTCGACAGTTTCACTGAAGCTTTCTTT. This gives the protein CASSVDSFTEAFF.

This chain links TRBV30 with TRBJ2-1, with D possibly matching TRBD1 (5 bases). Germline assignment: CDR1 GTSNPN and CDR2 SVGIG (reference sequence). This CDR3 is 12 amino acids long. The ends were cut back, 4 bases at V and 3 bases at J, with 7 bases in the middle. DNA of the CDR3: TGTGCCTGGACCACAGGCTACAATGAGCAGTTCTTC. Translating it yields CAWTTGYNEQFF.

This chain uses TRBV5-1 with TRBJ1-2; 7 positions match TRBD1. The CDR3 has 16 residues. Germline CDR1 SGHRS, CDR2 YFSETQ. V was clipped by 4 bases and J by 2 bases; unmatched bases: 11. The CDR3 DNA reads TGCGCCAGCAGCCACCCCGGAGGGGGCCTGAACTATGGCTACACCTTC. The encoded protein is CASSHPGGGLNYGYTF.

The chain couples TRBV6-5 to TRBJ1-1; D ambiguous. Trimming removed 3 bases at V and 8 bases at J, with 13 bases between. Germline loops: CDR1 MNHEY, CDR2 SVGAGI. This CDR3 spans 13 amino acids. The CDR3 DNA is TGTGCCAGCAGTTATTCGAAGTTGACAGAAGCTTTCTTT. Amino acids: CASSYSKLTEAFF.

This clone was observed once. J is TRBJ1-2 and V is TRBV19; D is undetermined. This CDR3 spans 13 amino acids. Germline CDR1 LNHDA, CDR2 SQIVND (reference sequence). V was cut by 7 bases and J by 6 bases, with 15 bases left in between. This CDR3 reads CASNPSKGDGYTF. The CDR3 DNA follows: TGTGCCAGTAATCCGTCGAAAGGCGATGGCTACACCTTC.

The rearrangement links TRBV15 to TRBJ2-7; 8 bases line up with TRBD1. The V and J ends lost 2 bases and 9 bases, in that order; junction bases with no gene match: 6. In germline, CDR1 is LNHNV, CDR2 YYDKDF (reference sequence). The CDR3 covers 13 residues. CDR3 nucleotide sequence: TGTGCCACCAGCAGACTCCGGACAGGGTTGCAGTACTTC. Its protein product is CATSRLRTGLQYF.

This chain uses TRBV10-3 with TRBJ2-1, with D tentatively TRBD2 (5 bases). Trimming shortened V by 0 bases and J by 9 bases, and 12 bases separated the two germline ends. Germline CDR1 ENHRY, CDR2 SYGVKD. CDR3 length equals 14 residues. DNA of the CDR3: TGTGCCATCAGTGAGTCGATCGGAGGTGCTGAGCAGTTCTTC. This gives the protein CAISESIGGAEQFF.